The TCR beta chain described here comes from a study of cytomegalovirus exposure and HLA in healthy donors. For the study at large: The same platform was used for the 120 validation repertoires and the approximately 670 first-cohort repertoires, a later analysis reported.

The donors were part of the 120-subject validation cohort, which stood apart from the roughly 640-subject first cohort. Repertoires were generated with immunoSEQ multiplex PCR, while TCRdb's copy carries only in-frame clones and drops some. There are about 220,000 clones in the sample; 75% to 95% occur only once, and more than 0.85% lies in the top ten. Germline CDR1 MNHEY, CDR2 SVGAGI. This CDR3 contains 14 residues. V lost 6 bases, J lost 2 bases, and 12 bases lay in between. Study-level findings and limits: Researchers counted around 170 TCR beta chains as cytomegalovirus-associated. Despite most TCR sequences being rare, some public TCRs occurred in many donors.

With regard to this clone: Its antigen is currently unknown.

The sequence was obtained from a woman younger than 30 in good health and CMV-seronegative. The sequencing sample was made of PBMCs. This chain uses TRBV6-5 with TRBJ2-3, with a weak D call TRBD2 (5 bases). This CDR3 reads CASRQPGDTDTQYF. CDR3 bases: TGTGCCAGCAGGCAACCCGGGGACACAGATACGCAGTATTTT.